This T cell receptor (beta chain) was observed in a study of cytomegalovirus exposure and HLA in healthy donors. The PCR was carried out with 60 Vbeta primers and 13 Jbeta primers. Method: immunoSEQ multiplex PCR; TCRdb's copy keeps in-frame clones and lacks some. The data contain roughly 140,000 clones, less than 65% of them singletons. The CDR3 spans 15 residues. Germline V lookup: CDR1 SNHLY, CDR2 FYNNEI. The junction had 6 bases not matched to a gene; V was cut back by 8 bases and J by 2 bases. The clonotype comes from a woman in her 30s in good health and CMV-seropositive. The chain joins TRBV2 to TRBJ2-1, with 10 bases that match TRBD2. The sequenced sample was PBMCs. The DNA of the CDR3 is TGTGCCAGCCTCCTAGCGGGGGCAACCTACAATGAGCAGTTCTTC. Its protein product is CASLLAGATYNEQFF.